Below, 11 T cell receptor beta chains from the same sample are listed, as sequenced in a study of cytomegalovirus exposure and HLA in healthy donors. PCR primers comprised 60 Vbeta and 13 Jbeta primers. Profiled with immunoSEQ multiplex PCR; TCRdb holds only in-frame clones, not every one. The sample has approximately 140,000 clones; 80% are singletons. Sequenced: PBMCs. The receptor set was obtained from a male donor in good health and CMV-seronegative.

The chain combines TRBV4-2 with TRBJ2-1; TRBD1 matches at 9 bases. V was clipped by 3 bases and J by 8 bases; unmatched bases: 2. This CDR3 is built from 13 residues. From germline, CDR1 is LGHNA and CDR2 YNFKEQ. The CDR3 sequence is CASSQDRGHEQFF. The CDR3 DNA sequence: TGTGCCAGCAGCCAGGACAGGGGCCATGAGCAGTTCTTC.

The chain combines TRBV30 with TRBJ2-3; D perhaps matches TRBD2 (5 bases). The CDR3 loop spans 14 amino acids. Trimming took off 2 bases at V and 2 bases at J, with 11 bases between the two ends. Germline V gives CDR1 GTSNPN, CDR2 SVGIG (reference sequence). The CDR3: CAWSWRVNTDTQYF. In DNA, the CDR3 is TGTGCCTGGAGTTGGCGGGTCAACACAGATACGCAGTATTTT.

V gene TRBV4-1 combines with J gene TRBJ2-3; possibly TRBD1 for D (6 bases). The V gene's germline CDR1 is MGHRA and CDR2 YSYEKL. The CDR3 runs 16 residues. V was trimmed by 0 bases and J by 0 bases, leaving 10 bases between them. CDR3 sequence (DNA): TGCGCCAGCAGCCAAGAGTCAGGGGCCAGCACAGATACGCAGTATTTT. It translates to CASSQESGASTDTQYF.

This clone was observed a few times. The rearrangement joins TRBV13 to TRBJ1-3, with a possible D match to TRBD1 (5 bases). This CDR3 is built from 14 residues. Trimming removed 5 bases from V and 2 bases from J, with 10 bases in between. In germline, CDR1 is PRHDT, CDR2 FYEKMQ (reference sequence). In DNA, the CDR3 is TGTGCCAGCAGCACCCCGACAGCTGGAAACACCATATATTTT. Translation gives CASSTPTAGNTIYF.

The rearrangement uses TRBV5-1 and TRBJ2-1; weak D call: TRBD2 (7 bases). This CDR3 spans 16 amino acids. V lost 3 bases to trimming and J lost 7 bases, with 20 bases between them. Germline V CDR1 and CDR2: SGHRS, YFSETQ. CDR3 in DNA: TGCGCCAGCAGCTCCCGAGGGGGAGGGGAGGTGAATGAGCAGTTCTTC. This translates into CASSSRGGGEVNEQFF.

The chain has TRBV4-2 and TRBJ2-5; 7 bases fit TRBD2. The germline V gene encodes CDR1 LGHNA and CDR2 YNFKEQ. V trimming: 1 base; J trimming: 2 bases; junction bases outside the gene matches: 1. The CDR3 has 14 residues. The chain's CDR3 is CASSQVGGQETQYF. In DNA form, the CDR3 reads TGTGCCAGCAGCCAAGTCGGGGGGCAAGAGACCCAGTACTTC.

The chain carries TRBV7-8 and TRBJ1-6; 8 nucleotides align to TRBD1. Germline lookup yields CDR1 SGHVS and CDR2 FQNEAQ. V gave up 4 bases and J gave up 1 base; unmatched junction bases: 9. CDR3 length: 18 residues. For the CDR3, the DNA is TGTGCCAGCAGCTCCGCCACGGACAGGGAATCCTATAATTCACCCCTCCACTTT. Protein sequence: CASSSATDRESYNSPLHF.

V is TRBV28 and J is TRBJ1-2; D ambiguous. CDR1 and CDR2 (germline): MDHEN, SYDVKM. The CDR3 covers 12 residues. V lost 1 base and J lost 7, with 7 bases in between. Here the CDR3 DNA reads TGTGCCAGCAGTTTATCAGGTTTTGGCTACACCTTC. Translating gives CASSLSGFGYTF.

V is TRBV29-1 and J is TRBJ1-1, with 8 bases fitting TRBD1. This CDR3 is built from 16 residues. The V gene's germline CDR1 is SQVTM and CDR2 ANQGSEA. The ends lost 0 bases at V and 5 bases at J; junction bases unmatched: 11. The CDR3, as DNA: TGCAGCGTTGAAGATCCCTCACAGGGGGGCCGAACTGAAGCTTTCTTT. Residues: CSVEDPSQGGRTEAFF.

This chain connects TRBV19 to TRBJ1-1; D gene uncertain. Germline V gene lookup returns CDR1 LNHDA and CDR2 SQIVND (reference sequence). The V and J ends lost 5 bases and 4 bases respectively, with 5 bases between them. The CDR3 spans 11 residues. In nucleotides, the CDR3 is TGTGCCAGTAGTGCGGGCACTGAAGCTTTCTTT. Its translation is CASSAGTEAFF.

This clone has only one observation. This rearrangement joins TRBV5-5 to TRBJ2-5, with D perhaps matching TRBD2 (5 bases). The CDR3 runs to 17 residues. V was pared by 0 bases and J by 7 bases, with 22 bases between. Germline lookup yields CDR1 SGHKS and CDR2 YYEKEE (reference sequence). CDR3 sequence: CASSLAENMVGKGTQYF. As DNA, the CDR3 is TGTGCCAGCAGCTTGGCCGAAAACATGGTCGGGAAAGGGACCCAGTACTTC.